Each of the 25 T cell receptor beta chains below was sequenced from the same sample in a study of blood T cell repertoires in COVID-19. Sequenced by immunoSEQ multiplex PCR; TCRdb stores in-frame clones only, minus some. The profile covers tens of thousands of clones, with about four fifths appearing a single time and approximately 44% taken by the ten largest. What was sequenced was peripheral blood. Receptors were obtained from an elderly man with acute or convalescent COVID-19.

This clone was seen a single time. This chain links TRBV6-5 with TRBJ2-1; D uncertain. This CDR3 contains 12 residues. Trimming pared 6 bases from V and 9 bases from J, leaving 12 bases between. Per the germline V gene, CDR1 is MNHEY and CDR2 is SVGAGI. In DNA form, the CDR3 reads TGTGCCAGCAGGAGTGGGCTCGGTGAGCAGTTCTTC. Its protein is CASRSGLGEQFF.

The chain combines TRBV5-4 with TRBJ1-2, with TRBD1 as a possible D gene (6 bases). The CDR3 consists of 13 residues. Trimming took 4 bases from V and 6 from J, leaving 13 bases between them. The germline V gene encodes CDR1 SGHNT and CDR2 YYREEE (reference sequence). CDR3 DNA sequence: TGTGCCAGCAGCACGGGAGGGGGAAATGGCTACACCTTC. Amino acid sequence: CASSTGGGNGYTF.

CDR3 DNA sequence: TGCGCCAGCAGCTTGGGATGGTCTAGCGGGAGCACAGATACGCAGTATTTT. Its protein product is CASSLGWSSGSTDTQYF. The chain carries TRBV5-1 and TRBJ2-3, with 8 bases aligning to TRBD2. Germline V lookup: CDR1 SGHRS, CDR2 YFSETQ. The V segment lost 0 bases and the J segment 0 bases; nucleotides outside the gene matches: 6. CDR3 length: 17 amino acids. The full variable domain, in which reference TRBV5-1 and TRBJ2-3 provide the parts outside the CDR3, is KAGVTQTPRYLIKTRGQQVTLSCSPISGHRSVSWYQQTPGQGLQFLFEYFSETQRNKGNFPGRFSGRQFSNSRSEMNVSTLELGDSALYLCASSLGWSSGSTDTQYFGPGTRLTVL.

Written as DNA, the CDR3 is TGTGCCAGCAGCCAAGTGTGGACAGGGAACACTGAAGCTTTCTTT. It translates to CASSQVWTGNTEAFF. The J gene is TRBJ1-1, the V gene TRBV3-1 (or the pseudogene TRBV3-2); 7 nucleotides agree with TRBD1. The CDR3 runs 15 residues. CDR1 and CDR2 (germline): LGHDT, YNNKEL (reference sequence). Losses at the gene ends were 1 base for V and 1 base for J; bases not matched to a gene: 3.

The chain couples TRBV7-2 to TRBJ1-2; D is unresolved. V was trimmed by 2 bases and J by 5 bases, leaving 3 bases between them. The CDR3 totals 11 residues. Germline-derived CDR1 and CDR2 are SGHTA and FQGNSA. In nucleotides, the CDR3 is TGTGCCAGCAGCTTACAGTATGGCTACACCTTC. Amino acids: CASSLQYGYTF.

The rearrangement links TRBV5-1 to TRBJ1-2, with a weak D call TRBD1 (6 bases). V was clipped by 0 bases and J by 8 bases, with 14 bases between them. CDR1 and CDR2 from the germline V gene are SGHRS and YFSETQ. The CDR3 loop spans 14 amino acids. CDR3 nucleotides: TGCGCCAGCAGCTTGGGCGGGGGGGCAGGAGGCTACACCTTC. Translating it yields CASSLGGGAGGYTF.

Details on this clone: Its ends do not fully match the called genes, so a read error is possible. The chain couples TRBV3-1 (or the pseudogene TRBV3-2) to TRBJ2-6, with D possibly TRBD2 on 6 matching bases. The CDR3 is made up of 15 amino acids. Germline lookup yields CDR1 LGHDT and CDR2 YNNKEL (reference sequence). The CDR3 sequence: CVSSQGGSGANVLTF. The CDR3 nucleotides are TGTGTCAGCAGCCAAGGAGGGAGTGGAGCCAACGTCCTGACTTTC.

The chain links TRBV5-1 to TRBJ2-2; 8 bases line up with TRBD2. Germline V gene lookup returns CDR1 SGHRS and CDR2 YFSETQ. Trimming took 4 bases from V and 9 from J; bases not matched to a gene: 5. This CDR3 has 13 residues. This CDR3 reads CASSPAGVWELFF. The CDR3 DNA is TGCGCCAGCAGCCCAGCGGGAGTTTGGGAGCTGTTTTTT. Drawing the rest from reference TRBV5-1 and TRBJ2-2, the complete variable domain is KAGVTQTPRYLIKTRGQQVTLSCSPISGHRSVSWYQQTPGQGLQFLFEYFSETQRNKGNFPGRFSGRQFSNSRSEMNVSTLELGDSALYLCASSPAGVWELFFGEGSRLTVL.

This sequence joins TRBV9 and TRBJ2-7; 7 bases are a match to TRBD1. Trimming removed 0 bases from V and 6 bases from J; junction bases left unmatched: 15. This CDR3 comprises 17 residues. Germline V lookup: CDR1 SGDLS, CDR2 YYNGEE. The CDR3 DNA reads TGTGCCAGCAGCGTAGCTTCCGACAGGGCTCAAAAGGGCGAGCAGTACTTC. The encoded protein is CASSVASDRAQKGEQYF. Full variable domain (outside the CDR3, taken from reference TRBV9 and TRBJ2-7): DSGVTQTPKHLITATGQRVTLRCSPRSGDLSVYWYQQSLDQGLQFLIQYYNGEERAKGNILERFSAQQFPDLHSELNLSSLELGDSALYFCASSVASDRAQKGEQYFGPGTRLTVT.

The V and J genes are TRBV4-2 and TRBJ1-1; no clear D gene. Deletions cut 4 bases from V and 5 bases from J, with 11 bases between. Looked up from germline, CDR1 is LGHNA and CDR2 is YNFKEQ. The CDR3 length is 13 residues. CDR3: CASSPPVPTEAFF. The CDR3 DNA is TGTGCCAGCAGCCCCCCCGTTCCGACTGAAGCTTTCTTT.

The chain is built from TRBV6-1 and TRBJ1-5; 7 bases match TRBD1. Unmatched junction bases numbered 19, after V lost 3 bases and J lost 5 bases. CDR1 and CDR2 from the germline V gene are MNHNS and SASEGT. This CDR3 has 19 residues. CDR3: CASSEGNLDLDRRHQPQHF. CDR3 sequence (DNA): TGTGCCAGCAGTGAGGGTAATTTGGATCTGGACAGGCGGCATCAGCCCCAGCATTTT.

This sequence joins TRBV6-5 and TRBJ1-3, with TRBD1 as a possible D gene (6 bases). Germline V CDR1 and CDR2: MNHEY, SVGAGI. V shed 8 bases and J shed 2 bases, with 13 bases lying between them. This CDR3 is 14 amino acids long. The CDR3 sequence is CASQQGIAGNTIYF. DNA for the CDR3: TGTGCCAGCCAACAGGGAATCGCTGGAAACACCATATATTTT.

The V gene is TRBV5-8, the J gene TRBJ1-5, with D uncertain. V lost 0 bases and J lost 7, with 2 bases in between. Germline V gives CDR1 SGHTS, CDR2 YDEGEE. The CDR3 is 11 residues long. CDR3: CASSLVQPQHF. Written as DNA, the CDR3 is TGTGCCAGCAGCTTGGTACAGCCCCAGCATTTT.

This chain links TRBV18 with TRBJ1-5, with 7 bases fitting TRBD1. Trimming at V came to 3 bases and at J to 7 bases, leaving 6 bases not matched to a gene. CDR3 length: 14 residues. Germline V gives CDR1 KGHSH, CDR2 LQKENI. CDR3 amino acids: CASSPDRKVQPQHF. CDR3 nucleotide sequence: TGTGCCAGCTCACCGGACAGGAAGGTGCAGCCCCAGCATTTT.

The gene calls are TRBV7-9 and TRBJ2-1, with D possibly being TRBD2 (5 bases). Germline V gives CDR1 SEHNR, CDR2 FQNEAQ (reference sequence). This CDR3 is built from 15 residues. The V gene lost 1 base and the J gene lost 7 bases, with 14 bases spanning the gap. CDR3 coding DNA: TGTGCCAGCAGCTTAGTAGGGAGTTGGTCGAATGAGCAGTTCTTC. It is translated as CASSLVGSWSNEQFF.

This clone showed up just a few times. V gene TRBV6-5 combines with J gene TRBJ2-7, with D possibly being TRBD2 (5 bases). The CDR3 is made up of 15 amino acids. V lost 0 bases and J lost 3, with 12 bases in between. The germline CDR1 and CDR2 sequences are MNHEY and SVGAGI. CDR3 residues: CASSYSISGLYEQYF. The CDR3 DNA is TGTGCCAGCAGTTACTCGATTTCCGGACTCTACGAGCAGTACTTC.

A remark on this clone: The same CDR3 can be traced to other DNA sequences in this sample. V and J are TRBV19 and TRBJ1-4; possibly TRBD1 for D (5 bases). This CDR3 region has 15 residues. Germline V gene sequence: CDR1 LNHDA, CDR2 SQIVND (reference sequence). The V and J ends lost 0 bases and 7 bases respectively, with 12 bases between them. This CDR3 is CASSIDSGSGEKLFF. For the CDR3, the DNA is TGTGCCAGTAGTATAGACTCAGGGTCCGGTGAAAAACTGTTTTTT.

The chain employs TRBV11-2 and TRBJ2-3, with 10 positions matching TRBD2. The V segment lost 4 bases and the J segment 0 bases; nucleotides outside the gene matches: 4. The CDR3 contains 16 residues. Germline V gene sequence: CDR1 SGHAT, CDR2 FQNNGV. The CDR3 sequence: CASSSVLAGSTDTQYF. The CDR3 DNA follows: TGTGCCAGCAGCTCCGTACTAGCGGGGAGCACAGATACGCAGTATTTT.

The J gene is TRBJ1-1, the V gene TRBV5-1; a weak D match, TRBD1 (6 bases). Trimming pared 4 bases from V and 2 bases from J, leaving 12 bases between. From germline, CDR1 is SGHRS and CDR2 YFSETQ. CDR3 length equals 14 residues. In nucleotides, the CDR3 is TGCGCCAGCAGCGTACAGGGTTCCAACACTGAAGCTTTCTTT. Protein sequence: CASSVQGSNTEAFF.

This clone occurred once. The rearrangement links TRBV19 to TRBJ1-5, with D possibly matching TRBD1 (5 bases). The CDR3 consists of 17 residues. Germline V gene lookup returns CDR1 LNHDA and CDR2 SQIVND (reference sequence). V lost 3 bases and J lost 1, with 16 bases in between. This CDR3 is CASSIKDGGGSNQPQHF. The DNA for the CDR3 is TGTGCCAGTAGTATTAAGGACGGGGGAGGGAGCAATCAGCCCCAGCATTTT.

The J gene is TRBJ1-6, the V gene TRBV4-2; tentative D call: TRBD1 (6 bases). Germline V gene lookup returns CDR1 LGHNA and CDR2 YNFKEQ. The CDR3 is 16 amino acids. V dropped 0 bases and J dropped 4 bases, with 10 bases sitting between them. The CDR3 region has the DNA TGTGCCAGCAGCCAAGATTTGGACAGTTATAATTCACCCCTCCACTTT. Translating gives CASSQDLDSYNSPLHF.

The rearrangement uses TRBV7-3 and TRBJ2-1; 13 nucleotides line up with TRBD2. Unmatched junction bases numbered 8, after V lost 5 bases and J lost 13 bases. The CDR3 is 14 residues long. Germline V gene data show CDR1 as SGHTA and CDR2 as FQGTGA. CDR3: CASSPWTSGGTQFF. DNA of the CDR3: TGTGCCAGCAGCCCCTGGACTAGCGGGGGAACCCAGTTCTTC.

This chain links TRBV6-5 with TRBJ1-1; the D is unclear. Germline CDR1 and CDR2: MNHEY and SVGAGI. The CDR3 is made up of 13 amino acids. V gave up 2 bases and J gave up 3 bases, with 7 bases separating them. The CDR3 nucleotides are TGTGCCAGCAGTTACGGAGGCTACACTGAAGCTTTCTTT. Protein: CASSYGGYTEAFF.

This clone was detected once. V and J are TRBV9 and TRBJ2-5, with TRBD2 identical over 7 bases. Germline V gene lookup returns CDR1 SGDLS and CDR2 YYNGEE. The ends lost 0 bases at V and 3 bases at J; junction bases unmatched: 5. There are 15 residues in the CDR3. In nucleotides, the CDR3 is TGTGCCAGCAGCGTAGAGAGAAGCGGGAAAGAGACCCAGTACTTC. Translating it yields CASSVERSGKETQYF. Full variable domain (rest looked up from reference TRBV9 and TRBJ2-5): DSGVTQTPKHLITATGQRVTLRCSPRSGDLSVYWYQQSLDQGLQFLIQYYNGEERAKGNILERFSAQQFPDLHSELNLSSLELGDSALYFCASSVERSGKETQYFGPGTRLLVL.

This rearrangement joins TRBV30 to TRBJ2-5; D unclear. Germline CDR1 and CDR2: GTSNPN and SVGIG (reference sequence). The CDR3 runs to 14 residues. Trimming cost V 2 bases and J 1 base, with 11 bases left between them. This CDR3 is CAWSRIAFQETQYF. The CDR3 region has the DNA TGTGCCTGGAGTAGAATTGCGTTCCAAGAGACCCAGTACTTC.